The 3 T cell receptor beta chains given below trace back to one sample, sequenced in a study of Ad26.COV2.S vaccination and SARS-CoV-2 variants. The protocol was immunoSEQ multiplex PCR, while the TCRdb copy is restricted to in-frame clones and leaves out a portion. Of 350,000 to 500,000 clones in the sample, roughly 90% were seen once. Regarding treatment: roughly 19 received Ad26.COV2.S at low or high dose, single or two shots; roughly 5 received placebo; per-sample allocation not given. The samples date from day 63 after the first vaccine or placebo injection. This sample comprised peripheral blood, obtained in a trial of Ad26.COV2.S vaccine versus placebo. The receptor source for this set is a person between 18 and 65 years old who received the Ad26.COV2.S COVID-19 vaccine or a placebo.

The CDR3, as DNA: TGTGCCATCACGTCCCGGGACTCGTACAATGAGCAGTTCTTC. Amino acids: CAITSRDSYNEQFF. J is TRBJ2-1 and V is TRBV10-3; D might be TRBD2 (6 bases). CDR1 is ENHRY, CDR2 SYGVKD, per germline. Trimming left V 7 bases short and J 4 bases short, with 14 bases between. CDR3 length equals 14 residues.

This chain uses TRBV19 with TRBJ1-2; 7 nucleotides agree with TRBD1. V lost 4 bases to trimming and J lost 3 bases; unmatched junction nucleotides: 2. The CDR3 runs 13 residues. CDR1 and CDR2 from the germline V gene are LNHDA and SQIVND (reference sequence). The CDR3 DNA is TGTGCCAGTAGTAACAGGGGTCACTATGGCTACACCTTC. Translated, it gives CASSNRGHYGYTF. Filled out from reference TRBV19 and TRBJ1-2, the complete variable domain reads DGGITQSPKYLFRKEGQNVTLSCEQNLNHDAMYWYRQDPGQGLRLIYYSQIVNDFQKGDIAEGYSVSREKKESFPLTVTSAQKNPTAFYLCASSNRGHYGYTFGSGTRLTVV.

A single count supports this clone. V usage is TRBV5-1 and J usage is TRBJ2-3; 11 bases agree with TRBD1. CDR3 length: 14 amino acids. The V gene's germline CDR1 is SGHRS and CDR2 YFSETQ. Losses at the gene ends were 4 bases for V and 5 bases for J; bases not matched to a gene: 3. The CDR3 is CASSTGTGGDTQYF. DNA for the CDR3: TGCGCCAGCAGCACCGGGACAGGGGGAGATACGCAGTATTTT.